This T cell receptor (beta chain) was captured by sequencing in a study of T cell responses to AZD1222 COVID-19 vaccine (dated by TCRdb to the early 2020s). For the study in its entirety: TCR sequencing covered fewer than 250 trial participants: 200 to 210 given two doses of AZD1222 and some 25 given two doses of MenACWY control vaccine. Trial participants were enrolled by age into 18-55, 56-69 and 70-plus year subgroups, with around 150, 28 and 57 TCR-sequenced participants respectively.

What the research found in general, with its limitations: CD4 TCRs associated with the vaccine covered the entire spike protein, and the dominant responses were in regions 160-218 and 743-854. Reportedly, almost half of the unique spike-specific TCRs recognized epitopes lying outside the regions that are mutated in the B.1.351 and B.1.1.7 variants. Most participants were white British and females outnumbered males, and the authors suggested that clonal diversity may have been underestimated. After two AZD1222 doses, both the breadth and the depth of spike-specific TCRs were significantly higher than at day 0 and than in MenACWY recipients. The 56-69-year group was small, and its depth increase did not reach significance, likely because of low power. Because no day 14 peak-response samples were available, repertoires were characterized only after the peak T cell response. Only five or six AZD1222 recipients were SARS-CoV-2 seropositive at baseline, limiting conclusions about previously exposed vaccinees.

What this sample's time point label stands for: baseline before first vaccination. Interpreted using the paper, the treatment or condition label stands for: meningococcal conjugate vaccine given as trial control. Samples from vaccinated people were obtained from the UK trials COV001 and COV002, which included a single-blind randomized controlled phase 2/3 trial of AZD1222 (ChAdOx1 nCoV-19) in healthy adults. For TCRbeta chain sequencing, PBMC samples from trial participants were taken at day 0 and at day 28 after the second dose. For this clone: There is no known antigen for this receptor. Base qualities are missing; no much larger clone stands one base away.

The CDR3 regions of human TCRbeta chains were analyzed by immunosequencing. The study's processing was this. TCRs in the repertoires were matched against a reference library of SARS-CoV-2-specific TCRs that had been generated with the MIRA antigen-specificity platform. Breadth was defined as the fraction of unique TCRs that were SARS-CoV-2-associated. Depth was defined as the fraction of total T cells that were SARS-CoV-2-associated. Using the MIRA data, each spike-specific TCR was assigned both to the spike region to which the TCR was reactive and to a CD4 or CD8 class. Log10-transformed breadth and depth values were compared by one-way ANOVA with Sidak's multiple comparisons tests. Not all clones reach the TCRdb copy of this immuneACCESS table, which keeps in-frame sequences only. Checked studies attribute under half of the gap to unresolved V genes and leave the rest unexplained. That table is the source of V, J and clone size, and D and trimming were worked out from the DNA. This sample comprises some 150,000 clones, more than 80% of them detected only once. In total, the top ten clones hold more than 0.85% of the sample.

Sequenced here: peripheral blood, sampled on day 0 of MenACWY control vaccination. This clonotype originated in an adult in good health.

The CDR3 loop reads CASSDPNIGIGLAFF. The DNA sequence follows: TGTGCCAGCAGTGATCCAAATATTGGTATAGGTTTGGCTTTCTTT. Here the chain combines TRBV28 and TRBJ1-1, with the D gene uncertain. Its CDR3 holds 15 amino acids, cysteine through phenylalanine. Kept here is only the CDR3 DNA, which spans 45 bases and is read in frame from base 1. Reading the germline V gene gives CDR1 MDHEN and CDR2 SYDVKM. The junction shows trimming of 5 bases on V and 11 bases on J, plus 24 bases between the germline ends.